This TCR beta chain emerged from a study of T-cell reconstitution after alpha-beta-depleted transplantation in children. This clonotype was counted between two and nine times. A TCRbeta library incorporating unique molecular identifiers was prepared. Each CDR3 protein gets one entry after TCRdb re-called the PCR reads with MiXCR. The table shows approximately 390,000 distinct CDR3 sequences, with approximately 10% occurring only once. Sequencing was performed on PBMCs from the stem cell graft donor, taken from the stem cell graft. The source of this sequence is a human donor who donated a stem cell graft to a child with acute myeloid leukemia.

CDR3 protein: CASTSLGTSGSGGPYNEQFF. CDR3 in DNA: TGTGCCAGCACCTCCCTCGGGACTAGCGGGAGTGGGGGCCCCTACAATGAGCAGTTCTTC. The V and J genes are TRBV11-1 and TRBJ2-1; 14 bases map to TRBD2. Germline V lookup: CDR1 SGHAT, CDR2 FQDESV (reference sequence). V gave up 7 bases and J gave up 2 bases; unmatched junction bases: 16. The CDR3 loop spans 20 amino acids.